This T cell receptor (beta chain) is from a study of shared clonotypes between healthy human individuals (dated by TCRdb to 2018 to 2020). Notes on the research overall: The cohort included a few men and a couple of women between 18 and 49 years of age. To increase sequencing depth and limit assay-specific biases, TCR repertoire library preparation and sequencing were carried out by different laboratories using diverse techniques. Each donor's leukapheresis produced roughly between roughly 0.85 and 10 billion PBMCs. For each donor, CD4 naive and CD4 memory were each given three plates, CD8 naive was given two plates, and CD8 memory was given one plate. To estimate repertoire size and how much clonotype sharing occurs between individuals, the study deeply sequenced the blood TCR repertoires of several healthy adults. Beyond this particular receptor, the publication reports: Across a handful of donors, approximately 5% of naive CD4, roughly 3.5% of naive CD8, 2% to 2.5% of memory CD4, and under 0.45% of memory CD8 clonotypes were shared. Clonotypes shared by all four sorted-subset donors showed higher generation probabilities than non-shared clonotypes. Because the study included only a small number of donors, the genetic and exposure-history diversity represented was limited. Naive subsets generally had larger estimated clonotype richness than memory subsets did. Rarefaction of sorted-subset datasets indicated incomplete sequencing despite the large sequencing depth. Based on pairwise subsampling, the degree of clonotype sharing among donors was expected to be affected by sequencing depth. Sampling was restricted to blood, and TCR repertoires in tissue are likely to differ from TCR repertoires in blood.

CD8 naive samples were obtained by positive selection for CCR7 among CD45RO-negative cells, yielding a CD45RA+CCR7+ population from which TemRA cells were excluded. The donors were healthy, HIV-negative adults with no recently reported acute infections or vaccinations. Only Caucasian adults living in Nashville, Tennessee, USA were represented among the donors. Blood was obtained by leukapheresis, after which PBMCs were separated by Ficoll-Histopaque density gradient centrifugation and cryopreserved in liquid nitrogen vapor phase. Analytical flow cytometry was used to check the purity and quantity of every magnetically sorted T cell population. Genomic DNA was isolated from each sorted fraction and quantified by UV absorbance on a Nanodrop 2000c. Using the deep immunoSEQ assay, multiplex PCR amplified TCR CDR3 regions from genomic DNA. Extracted genomic DNA from each cell subset was distributed evenly across all wells of several immunoSEQ 96-well plates, and each plate was treated as a replicate. For sorted subsets, roughly 200 ng of genomic DNA, equivalent to some 30,000 T cell genomes, went into each replicate PCR. The purified libraries were quantified using a Qubit 3.0 fluorometer, sized with a Bioanalyzer 2100, and then quantified again using the KAPA Library Quantification kit. A separate single-read 150-cycle Illumina NextSeq 550 flow cell was used to sequence each immunoSEQ 96-well plate. Per the authors' processing: Because the immunoSEQ output included only junctional sequences and no quality scores, the filtering could not be the same as the filtering used for full-length reads. Sequences were annotated with PyIR, a Python wrapper for IgBLAST v1.9, using IMGT germline references to assign V/J genes and CDR3. Reads with weak V/J assignments (E-value above 1e-6), missing CDR3, stop codons, out-of-frame junctions, or ambiguous translated residues were removed. V3J clonotypes were defined by identical inferred V gene, J gene, and CDR3 amino acid sequence. Percentage overlap between repertoires was calculated by dividing the number of shared unique clonotypes by the size of the smaller repertoire. Repertoire richness was assessed with RTK rarefaction, the Chao1 estimator, and Recon v2.1 estimates of unobserved clonotypes. For all TCRbeta clonotypes obtained by the gDNA method from a handful of donors, generation probabilities were computed with OLGA. TCRdb provides this immuneACCESS table in a form limited to in-frame rearrangements. Some clones are lacking; in checked studies, under half of them reflect an unresolved V gene, and why the rest are absent is not known. V, J and clone size are those of that table, while D and trimming were read from the DNA. The sample table records more than 2 million clones; about 94% of these occur just once. The biggest ten clones account for approximately 1.6% of the sample.

The germline V gene yields SGHTA for CDR1 and FQGNSA for CDR2. V gives up 1 base and J gives up 7 bases, and the segment between their germline ends measures 5 bases. Its CDR3 holds 13 amino acids, cysteine through phenylalanine. Left in the record is the CDR3 DNA by itself, 39 bases read in frame from the first base. As concerns this clone: Its antigen specificity is not known. No quality values exist for individual bases; no much larger clone is one base distant.

The chain is assembled from TRBV7-2 and TRBJ1-6; the D gene cannot be resolved reliably. Sequencing used naive CD8+ T cells from PBMCs. The sample's cell subset or site label, decoded: CD45RA+CCR7+. This TCR was recovered from a man aged 18 to 29 in good health. Some clones in this sample may be carry-over from other donors' samples. The CDR3 here reads CASSLGWNSPLHF. The nucleotide sequence is given as TGTGCCAGCAGCTTAGGCTGGAATTCACCCCTCCACTTT.